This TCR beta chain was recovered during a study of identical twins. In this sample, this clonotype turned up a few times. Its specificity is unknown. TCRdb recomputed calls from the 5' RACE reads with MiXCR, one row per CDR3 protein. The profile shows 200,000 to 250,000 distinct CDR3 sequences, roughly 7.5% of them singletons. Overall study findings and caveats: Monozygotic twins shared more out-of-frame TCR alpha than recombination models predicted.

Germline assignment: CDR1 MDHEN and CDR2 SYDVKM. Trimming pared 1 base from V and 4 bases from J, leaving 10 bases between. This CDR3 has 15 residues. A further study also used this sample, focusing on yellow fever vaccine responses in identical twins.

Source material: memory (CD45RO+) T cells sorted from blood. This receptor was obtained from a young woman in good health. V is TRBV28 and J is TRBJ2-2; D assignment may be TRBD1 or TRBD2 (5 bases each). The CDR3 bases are TGTGCCAGCAGTTTATCCCAGAGGGGCACCGGGGAGCTGTTTTTT. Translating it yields CASSLSQRGTGELFF.